This T cell receptor beta chain was found in a study of cytomegalovirus exposure and HLA in healthy donors. Study observations and caveats: Most of the TCR beta V segments (in an earlier analysis) were productive either about 87% or about 30% of the time. Analysis was carried out at a later point, and it linked a missense DCLRE1C variant to TCR beta V- and J-gene trimming.

V was clipped by 1 base and J by 7 bases, with 9 bases between them. Germline CDR1 is SGHNT and CDR2 is YYREEE (reference sequence). CDR3 length equals 12 residues. Primers for the PCR totalled 60 Vbeta and 13 Jbeta. Here immunoSEQ multiplex PCR was the method, and the copy in TCRdb shows in-frame clones only, minus some. The sample includes some 110,000 clones, 70% to 75% of them seen just once. The count of this clone is one. The antigen is not known. The source material was PBMCs. The J gene is TRBJ2-7, the V gene TRBV5-4, with D possibly matching TRBD1 (6 bases). The source of this sequence is a middle-aged man in good health and CMV-seronegative. The CDR3 here is CASSLRTDEQYF. DNA of the CDR3: TGTGCCAGCAGCTTGAGGACAGATGAGCAGTACTTC.